This T cell receptor beta chain was observed in a study of blood T cell repertoires in COVID-19. Study information: From the United States, Italy and Spain came samples of acute and convalescent COVID-19. Nucleic acid was either cDNA or gDNA, and it came from T cells, B-cell-depleted T cells, or PBMCs.

The authors' processing: Estimation of nucleated cell counts was performed using reference gene primer amplification. Repertoires were generated with immunoSEQ multiplex PCR, while TCRdb's copy carries only in-frame clones and drops some. The V and J calls and clone size come from that table; D and trimming were worked out from the DNA. The sample yields over 200,000 clones, 84% seen once. The V gene's germline CDR1 is MNHNS and CDR2 SASEGT. This CDR3 region has 14 residues. V lost 8 bases, J lost 3 bases, and 9 bases stayed unmatched. This clonotype originated in a woman aged 80 or older with active or convalescent COVID-19. This sequence joins TRBV6-1 and TRBJ2-7; the match to TRBD2 covers 8 bases. Material: peripheral blood. The CDR3 DNA follows: TGTGCCAGCTGTGTAGCGGGACTTGGCTACGAGCAGTACTTC. Residues: CASCVAGLGYEQYF.